This TCR beta chain is from a study of CD8+ T cells in alopecia areata. Treatment denoted: oral pan-JAK inhibitor, 5-10 mg twice daily. A remark on this clone: This CDR3 is also generated by other DNA sequences in the sample.

The CDR3 loop spans 12 amino acids. Germline loops: CDR1 GTSNPN, CDR2 SVGIG (reference sequence). Trimming removed 5 bases from V and 1 base from J, with 9 bases in between. RNA was isolated and reverse transcribed to cDNA, the sequencing template. Sequencing used immunoSEQ multiplex PCR; TCRdb keeps in-frame clones, though not all of them. Of roughly 200,000 clones listed, around half are singletons. This clonotype was sampled from a human donor with alopecia areata. The chain is built from TRBV30 and TRBJ2-7; D is unresolved. Specimen: CD8+ T cells sorted from blood, collected at week 24, from a patient treated with tofacitinib. The CDR3 sequence: CAWGTGSYEQYF. CDR3 in DNA: TGTGCCTGGGGCACGGGTTCCTACGAGCAGTACTTC.